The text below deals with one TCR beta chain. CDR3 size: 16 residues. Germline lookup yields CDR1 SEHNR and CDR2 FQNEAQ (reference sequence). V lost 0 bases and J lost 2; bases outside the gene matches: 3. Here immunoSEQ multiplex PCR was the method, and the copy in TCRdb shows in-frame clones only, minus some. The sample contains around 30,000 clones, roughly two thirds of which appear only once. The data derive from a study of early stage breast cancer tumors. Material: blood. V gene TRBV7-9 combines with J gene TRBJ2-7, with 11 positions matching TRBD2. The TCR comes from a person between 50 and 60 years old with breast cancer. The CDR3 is CASSLAQLAGAYEQYF. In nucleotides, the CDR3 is TGTGCCAGCAGCTTAGCGCAACTAGCGGGGGCCTACGAGCAGTACTTC.